This section outlines one T cell receptor (beta chain) sequence together with its context. The antigen remains unidentified. The time point is: persistent/refractory GD, antithyroid drugs over 5 years with positive TRAb. Researchers made the TCR library from RNA that was extracted from PBMCs. These data originate in a study of regulatory T cells in long-lasting Graves disease. General study findings and limits: Among samples with persistent disease, TRBV28, TRBJ1-2 and TRBJ2-5 were favored.

Researchers made TCR beta libraries by using iRepertoire HTBI primers and running Arm-PCR on CDR3 regions. TCRdb redid the calling of the multiplex PCR reads with MiXCR, one entry per CDR3 protein. In the table there are about 460,000 distinct CDR3 sequences, about 20% of which are singletons. CDR3 size: 14 residues. CDR1 is MNHNS, CDR2 SASEGT, per germline. V shed 8 bases, J shed 7 bases, and the junction held 7 bases outside the gene matches. This sequence joins TRBV6-1 and TRBJ1-4; 10 bases are a match to TRBD1. The receptor was isolated from a female donor with Graves disease. The specimen was peripheral blood mononuclear cells (PBMCs), collected when the disease was refractory, from a patient treated with antithyroid drugs. CDR3 in amino acids: CASSWTGGSEKLFF. In DNA, the CDR3 is TGTGCCAGCTCTTGGACAGGGGGAAGTGAAAAACTGTTTTTT.